The rows below give T cell receptor beta chains drawn from one sample of a study of T cell responses to AZD1222 COVID-19 vaccine. Only in-frame clones appear in the TCRdb table, and some are missing; sequencing was by immunoSEQ multiplex PCR. This table has around 120,000 clones, 85% to 95% appearing once. The sequences come from peripheral blood, collected on day 0 of AZD1222 vaccination. Every receptor here comes from an adult in good health. The CDR3 runs from the conserved cysteine through the conserved F or W. Each record gives: J gene, clone size, V gene, CDR3 length, D gene, CDR3 protein, CDR3 DNA. D genes are given only for firm matches. Clone sizes are given selectively: once, few, many, or a class where the clone is expanded.

>TRBJ1-5|NA|TRBV27|14|NA
CASGFGATNQPQHF
TGTGCCAGCGGTTTTGGGGCCACCAATCAGCCCCAGCATTTT
>TRBJ1-5|NA|TRBV29-1|15|NA
CSVAVGAASNQPQHF
TGCAGCGTTGCTGTGGGGGCGGCTAGCAATCAGCCCCAGCATTTT
>TRBJ1-5|NA|TRBV30|13|NA
CAFRTTPLEPQHF
TGTGCCTTTCGGACCACTCCATTGGAGCCCCAGCATTTT
>TRBJ2-6|NA|TRBV28|15|TRBD2
CASSLVAGGANVLTF
TGTGCCAGCAGTTTGGTAGCGGGTGGGGCCAACGTCCTGACTTTC
>TRBJ2-7|NA|TRBV3-1/TRBV3-2|14|NA
CASSHTQDSNEQYF
TGTGCCAGCAGCCACACACAGGACAGTAACGAGCAGTACTTC
>TRBJ2-2|NA|TRBV19|14|NA
CASTTGTRAGELFF
TGTGCCAGTACCACCGGGACACGGGCCGGGGAGCTGTTTTTT
>TRBJ1-2|NA|TRBV28|20|NA
CASEFKPYAGTGGPNYGYTF
TGTGCCAGCGAATTTAAGCCGTACGCCGGGACCGGAGGCCCTAACTATGGCTACACCTTC
>TRBJ1-5|once|TRBV19|14|NA
CASSMYYSNQPQHF
TGTGCCAGTAGTATGTATTATAGCAATCAGCCCCAGCATTTT
>TRBJ1-6|NA|TRBV6-6|16|TRBD1
CASSKTGVSGNSPLHF
TGTGCCAGCAGTAAGACAGGGGTTTCCGGGAATTCACCCCTCCACTTT
>TRBJ2-7|NA|TRBV7-2|13|NA
CASSSSRTYEQYF
TGTGCCAGCAGCTCCTCCCGGACCTACGAGCAGTACTTC
>TRBJ2-7|few|TRBV10-3|16|TRBD1
CAISEQYPGQGGEQYF
TGTGCCATCAGTGAGCAATACCCGGGACAGGGTGGCGAGCAGTACTTC
>TRBJ2-7|few|TRBV29-1|13|TRBD2
CSVRQREASEQYF
TGCAGCGTTCGCCAGCGGGAGGCGTCCGAGCAGTACTTC
>TRBJ2-3|NA|TRBV11-1|13|NA
CASSLMLADTQYF
TGTGCCAGCAGCTTAATGTTGGCAGATACGCAGTATTTT
>TRBJ1-3|NA|TRBV2|13|NA
CASSRDGGNTIYF
TGTGCCAGCAGCAGGGATGGAGGAAACACCATATATTTT
>TRBJ2-7|NA|TRBV5-1|12|NA
CASSPERGEQYF
TGCGCCAGCAGCCCCGAACGGGGGGAGCAGTACTTC
>TRBJ1-1|NA|TRBV12-3/TRBV12-4|13|NA
CASSFWRDTEAFF
TGTGCCAGCAGTTTCTGGCGAGACACTGAAGCTTTCTTT
>TRBJ2-7|once|TRBV7-9|14|TRBD2
CASSLGTGGSEQYF
TGTGCCAGCAGCTTAGGTACGGGAGGGAGCGAGCAGTACTTC
>TRBJ2-1|NA|TRBV29-1|12|NA
CSAWTDYNEQFF
TGCAGCGCCTGGACAGACTACAATGAGCAGTTCTTC
>TRBJ1-5|NA|TRBV19|15|NA
CASSIQSNSNQPQHF
TGTGCCAGTAGTATACAGTCGAATAGCAATCAGCCCCAGCATTTT
>TRBJ1-1|NA|TRBV27|15|NA
CASSPLEGEGTEAFF
TGTGCCAGCAGCCCCTTGGAAGGGGAAGGAACTGAAGCTTTCTTT
>TRBJ2-1|NA|TRBV3-1/TRBV3-2|15|TRBD1
CASSLDRDIINEQFF
TGTGCCAGCAGCCTGGACAGGGATATTATCAATGAGCAGTTCTTC
>TRBJ1-1|NA|TRBV27|14|NA
CASSWGGTGTEAFF
TGTGCCAGCAGTTGGGGGGGGACGGGAACTGAAGCTTTCTTT
>TRBJ1-2|NA|TRBV19|13|NA
CASSKTGGDGYTF
TGTGCCAGTAGTAAGACAGGTGGTGACGGCTACACCTTC
>TRBJ2-3|once|TRBV6-5|15|NA
CASSYGRSRTDTQYF
TGTGCCAGCAGTTATGGTCGGTCCCGCACAGATACGCAGTATTTT
>TRBJ1-1|NA|TRBV19|14|NA
CASSRSDMNTEAFF
TGTGCCAGTAGTCGGTCAGATATGAACACTGAAGCTTTCTTT
>TRBJ2-3|NA|TRBV29-1|14|NA
CSVGRGDRTDTQYF
TGCAGCGTTGGTCGGGGTGATAGGACAGATACGCAGTATTTT
>TRBJ2-7|NA|TRBV12-3/TRBV12-4|12|NA
CASSLDSYEQYF
TGTGCCAGCAGTTTGGACTCCTACGAGCAGTACTTC
>TRBJ2-1|NA|TRBV5-1|15|TRBD1
CASSAGTGPYNEQFF
TGCGCCAGCAGCGCCGGGACAGGGCCCTACAATGAGCAGTTCTTC
>TRBJ2-1|NA|TRBV7-3|13|NA
CASSLTFPNEQFF
TGTGCCAGCAGCTTAACGTTTCCCAATGAGCAGTTCTTC
>TRBJ2-3|once|TRBV9|16|TRBD2
CASSVYSGEGQDTQYF
TGTGCCAGCAGCGTATATTCTGGGGAGGGGCAGGATACGCAGTATTTT
>TRBJ2-3|NA|TRBV29-1|14|TRBD1
CSVDSRGSTDTQYF
TGCAGCGTTGATTCCAGGGGGAGCACAGATACGCAGTATTTT
>TRBJ2-1|few|TRBV29-1|14|TRBD2
CSTPGLASEGEQFF
TGCAGCACACCGGGACTAGCGAGCGAGGGTGAGCAGTTCTTC
>TRBJ1-2|NA|TRBV27|12|TRBD1
CASRDRAGGYTF
TGTGCCAGCAGGGACAGGGCAGGCGGCTACACCTTC
>TRBJ1-5|NA|TRBV19|14|NA
CASSYKGTLRAQHF
TGTGCCAGTAGCTATAAGGGCACCCTGCGGGCCCAGCATTTT
>TRBJ2-7|NA|TRBV27|14|NA
CASSFGRGAYEQYF
TGTGCCAGCAGTTTCGGGAGAGGGGCATACGAGCAGTACTTC
>TRBJ1-3|NA|TRBV9|15|NA
CASSVAWGAGNTIYF
TGTGCCAGCAGCGTAGCTTGGGGGGCCGGAAACACCATATATTTT
>TRBJ2-7|NA|TRBV12-3/TRBV12-4|13|NA
CASTFDRIYEQYF
TGTGCCAGCACTTTTGATAGGATCTACGAGCAGTACTTC
>TRBJ2-1|NA|TRBV28|11|NA
CASSFRDEQFF
TGTGCCAGCAGTTTCAGGGATGAGCAGTTCTTC
>TRBJ1-4|NA|TRBV29-1|14|TRBD1
CSVYRTGRNEKLFF
TGCAGCGTTTACCGGACAGGTCGTAATGAAAAACTGTTTTTT
>TRBJ2-1|NA|TRBV24-1|15|NA
CATSDLDGTYNEQFF
TGTGCCACCAGTGATTTGGACGGAACCTACAATGAGCAGTTCTTC
>TRBJ2-1|NA|TRBV6-5|14|NA
CASSLTGQSNEQFF
TGTGCCAGCAGTTTAACAGGGCAGTCAAATGAGCAGTTCTTC
>TRBJ1-5|NA|TRBV19|15|NA
CASSPDVNSNQPQHF
TGTGCCAGTAGTCCGGACGTGAATAGCAATCAGCCCCAGCATTTT
>TRBJ1-5|NA|TRBV29-1|13|TRBD1
CSVGDSSNQPQHF
TGCAGCGTCGGGGACAGCAGCAATCAGCCCCAGCATTTT
>TRBJ2-7|NA|TRBV29-1|15|NA
CSVEDRGSPDYEQYF
TGCAGCGTTGAAGATAGGGGGTCCCCAGACTACGAGCAGTACTTC
>TRBJ1-2|NA|TRBV7-9|15|TRBD1
CASSSMDRDGGGYTF
TGTGCCAGCAGCTCAATGGACAGGGACGGCGGAGGCTACACCTTC
>TRBJ1-5|NA|TRBV10-3|17|NA
CAISESMGRTLDEPQHF
TGTGCCATCAGTGAGTCGATGGGCAGGACCCTTGACGAGCCCCAGCATTTT
>TRBJ2-4|NA|TRBV19|14|NA
CASSMVALENIQYF
TGTGCCAGTAGTATGGTGGCCTTGGAAAACATTCAGTACTTC
>TRBJ2-1|once|TRBV10-1|16|TRBD2
CASSESRTSGTAGQFF
TGCGCCAGCAGTGAGTCCCGGACTAGCGGGACTGCTGGGCAGTTCTTC
>TRBJ1-5|NA|TRBV5-6|14|NA
CASNIWTGNQPQHF
TGTGCCAGCAACATATGGACGGGGAATCAGCCCCAGCATTTT
>TRBJ2-7|NA|TRBV27|15|TRBD1
CASRATGAYSDEQYF
TGTGCCAGCAGGGCGACAGGGGCCTATTCAGACGAGCAGTACTTC